This T cell receptor beta chain stems from a study of Ad26.COV2.S vaccination and SARS-CoV-2 variants. The table came from immunoSEQ multiplex PCR; TCRdb's copy has only in-frame clones and leaves some out. The sample gives some 460,000 clones, nearly 90% of which show up once; about 1.5% is in the top ten. Germline trimming cut 2 bases from V and 0 bases from J; bases unmatched to any gene: 16. The V gene's germline CDR1 is LNHDA and CDR2 SQIVND (reference sequence). This CDR3 spans 21 amino acids. Indicated treatment: some 20 received Ad26.COV2.S at low or high dose, single or two shots; five or six received placebo; per-sample allocation not given. Collection of the samples took place on day 63 after the first injection of vaccine or placebo.

This material consisted of peripheral blood, taken in a trial of Ad26.COV2.S vaccine versus placebo. The J gene is TRBJ2-2, the V gene TRBV19; 9 bases match TRBD1. The source is a person aged 18-60 years who received the Ad26.COV2.S COVID-19 vaccine or a placebo. The DNA for the CDR3 is TGTGCCAGTAGTATAAGGACCGGGACAGGGATAGTGGGCACGAACACCGGGGAGCTGTTTTTT. It yields the protein CASSIRTGTGIVGTNTGELFF.